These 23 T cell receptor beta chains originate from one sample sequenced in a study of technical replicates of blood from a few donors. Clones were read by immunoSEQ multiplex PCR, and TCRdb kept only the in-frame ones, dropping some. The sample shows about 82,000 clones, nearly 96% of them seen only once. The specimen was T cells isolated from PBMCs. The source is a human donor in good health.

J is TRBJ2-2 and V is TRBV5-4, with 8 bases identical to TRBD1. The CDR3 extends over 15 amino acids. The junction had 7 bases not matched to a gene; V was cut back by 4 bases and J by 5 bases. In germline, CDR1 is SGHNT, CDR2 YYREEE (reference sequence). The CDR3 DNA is TGTGCCAGCAGCATGACAGGGGTGGGGACCGGGGAGCTGTTTTTT. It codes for CASSMTGVGTGELFF.

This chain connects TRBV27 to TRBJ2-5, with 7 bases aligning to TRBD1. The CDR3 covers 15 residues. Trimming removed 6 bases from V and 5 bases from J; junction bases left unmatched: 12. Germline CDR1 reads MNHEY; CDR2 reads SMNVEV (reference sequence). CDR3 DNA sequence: TGTGCCAGCAGCGAAGGGGGCTACCCTTTGGAGACCCAGTACTTC. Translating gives CASSEGGYPLETQYF.

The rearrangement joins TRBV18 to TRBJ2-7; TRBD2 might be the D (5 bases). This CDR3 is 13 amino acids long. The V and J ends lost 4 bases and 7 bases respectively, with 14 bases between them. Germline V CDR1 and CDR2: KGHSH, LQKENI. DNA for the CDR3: TGTGCCAGCTCACGCTATACTAGTCAGGAGCAGTACTTC. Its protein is CASSRYTSQEQYF. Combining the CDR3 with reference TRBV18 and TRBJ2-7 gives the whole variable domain NAGVMQNPRHLVRRRGQEARLRCSPMKGHSHVYWYRQLPEEGLKFMVYLQKENIIDESGMPKERFSAEFPKEGPSILRIQQVVRGDSAAYFCASSRYTSQEQYFGPGTRLTVT.

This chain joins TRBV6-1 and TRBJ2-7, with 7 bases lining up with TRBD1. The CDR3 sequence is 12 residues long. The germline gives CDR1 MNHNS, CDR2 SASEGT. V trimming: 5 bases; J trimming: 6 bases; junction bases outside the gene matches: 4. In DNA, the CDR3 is TGTGCCAGCAGTTCACAGGGGACCGAGCAGTACTTC. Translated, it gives CASSSQGTEQYF.

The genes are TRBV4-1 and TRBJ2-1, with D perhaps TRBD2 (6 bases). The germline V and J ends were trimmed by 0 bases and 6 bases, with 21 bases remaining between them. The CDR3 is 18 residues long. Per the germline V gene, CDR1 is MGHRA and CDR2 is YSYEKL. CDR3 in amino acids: CASSQDLGPGTPPNEQFF. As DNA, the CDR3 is TGCGCCAGCAGCCAAGATTTGGGTCCCGGGACTCCGCCCAATGAGCAGTTCTTC.

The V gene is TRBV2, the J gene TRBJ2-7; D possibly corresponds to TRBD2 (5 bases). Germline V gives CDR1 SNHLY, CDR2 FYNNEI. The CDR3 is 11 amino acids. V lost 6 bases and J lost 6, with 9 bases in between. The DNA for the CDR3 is TGTGCCAGCAGAGAGGCGGGCGAGCAGTACTTC. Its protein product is CASREAGEQYF.

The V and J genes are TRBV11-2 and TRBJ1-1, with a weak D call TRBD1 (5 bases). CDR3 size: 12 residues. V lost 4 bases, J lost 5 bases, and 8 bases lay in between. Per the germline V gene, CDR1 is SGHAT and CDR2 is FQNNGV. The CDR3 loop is CASSSPGTEAFF. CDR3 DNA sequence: TGTGCCAGCAGCTCCCCAGGGACTGAAGCTTTCTTT.

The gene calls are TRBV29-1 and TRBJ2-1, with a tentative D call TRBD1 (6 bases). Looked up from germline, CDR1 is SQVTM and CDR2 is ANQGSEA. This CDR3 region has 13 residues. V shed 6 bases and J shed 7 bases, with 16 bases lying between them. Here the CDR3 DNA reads TGCAGCGTAGAGGACAGCAACATTAATGAGCAGTTCTTC. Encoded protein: CSVEDSNINEQFF.

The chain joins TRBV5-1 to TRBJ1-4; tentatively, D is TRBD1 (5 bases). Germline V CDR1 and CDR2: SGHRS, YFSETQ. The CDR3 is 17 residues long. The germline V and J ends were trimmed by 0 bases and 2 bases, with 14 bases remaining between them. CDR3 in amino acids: CASSLGQNLHTNEKLFF. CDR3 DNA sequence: TGCGCCAGCAGCTTGGGACAGAATCTGCATACTAATGAAAAACTGTTTTTT.

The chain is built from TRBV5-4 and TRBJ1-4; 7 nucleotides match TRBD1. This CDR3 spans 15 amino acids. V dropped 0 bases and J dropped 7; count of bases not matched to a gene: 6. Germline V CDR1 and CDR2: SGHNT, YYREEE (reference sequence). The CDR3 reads CASSLDPGQSEKLFF. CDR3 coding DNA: TGTGCCAGCAGCTTGGATCCGGGACAGTCTGAAAAACTGTTTTTT.

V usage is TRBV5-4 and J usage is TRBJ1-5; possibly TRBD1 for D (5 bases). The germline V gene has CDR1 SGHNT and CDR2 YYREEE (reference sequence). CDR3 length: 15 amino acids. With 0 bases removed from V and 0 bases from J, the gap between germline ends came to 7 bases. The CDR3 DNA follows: TGTGCCAGCAGCTTGGTGGGGCGTAGCAATCAGCCCCAGCATTTT. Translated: CASSLVGRSNQPQHF.

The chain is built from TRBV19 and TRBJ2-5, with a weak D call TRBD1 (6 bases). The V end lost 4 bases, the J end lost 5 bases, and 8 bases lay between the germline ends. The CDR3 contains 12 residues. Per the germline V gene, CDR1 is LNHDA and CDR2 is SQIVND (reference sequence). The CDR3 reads CASSNTGETQYF. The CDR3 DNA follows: TGTGCCAGTAGTAATACAGGGGAGACCCAGTACTTC.

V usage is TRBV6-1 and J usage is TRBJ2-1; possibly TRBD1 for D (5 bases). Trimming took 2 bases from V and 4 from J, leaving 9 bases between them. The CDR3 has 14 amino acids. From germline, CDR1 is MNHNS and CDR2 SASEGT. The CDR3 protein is CASSEKGVYNEQFF. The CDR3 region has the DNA TGTGCCAGCAGTGAAAAAGGGGTTTACAATGAGCAGTTCTTC.

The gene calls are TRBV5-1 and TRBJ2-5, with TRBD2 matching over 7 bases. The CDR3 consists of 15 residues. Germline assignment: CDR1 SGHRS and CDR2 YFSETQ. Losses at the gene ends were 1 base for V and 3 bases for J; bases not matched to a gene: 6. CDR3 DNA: TGCGCCAGCAGCTTGCAGACGGGAGGAGAAGAGACCCAGTACTTC. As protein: CASSLQTGGEETQYF.

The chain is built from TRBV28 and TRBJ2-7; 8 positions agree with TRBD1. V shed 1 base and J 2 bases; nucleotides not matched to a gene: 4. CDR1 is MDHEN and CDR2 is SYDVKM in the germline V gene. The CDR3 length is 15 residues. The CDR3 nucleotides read TGTGCCAGCAGTTTATTAGGGACAGGTACCTACGAGCAGTACTTC. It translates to CASSLLGTGTYEQYF.

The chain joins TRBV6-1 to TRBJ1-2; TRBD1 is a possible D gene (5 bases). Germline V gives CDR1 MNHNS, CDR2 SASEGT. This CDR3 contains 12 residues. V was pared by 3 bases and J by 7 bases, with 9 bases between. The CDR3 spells CASSDVGGGYTF. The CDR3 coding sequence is TGTGCCAGCAGTGATGTGGGGGGTGGCTACACCTTC.

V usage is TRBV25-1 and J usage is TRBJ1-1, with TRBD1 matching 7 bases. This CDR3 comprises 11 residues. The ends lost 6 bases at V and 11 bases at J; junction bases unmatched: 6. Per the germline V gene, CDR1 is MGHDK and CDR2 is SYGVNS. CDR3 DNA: TGTGCCAGCAGGGTTGACAGGGCGGCTTTCTTT. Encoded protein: CASRVDRAAFF.

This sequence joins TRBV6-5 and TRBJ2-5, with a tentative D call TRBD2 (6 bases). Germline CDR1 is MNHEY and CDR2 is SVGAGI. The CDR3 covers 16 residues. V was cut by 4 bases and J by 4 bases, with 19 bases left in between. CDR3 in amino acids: CASSSSGLQMGETQYF. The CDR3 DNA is TGTGCCAGCAGTTCGTCGGGACTCCAGATGGGAGAGACCCAGTACTTC.

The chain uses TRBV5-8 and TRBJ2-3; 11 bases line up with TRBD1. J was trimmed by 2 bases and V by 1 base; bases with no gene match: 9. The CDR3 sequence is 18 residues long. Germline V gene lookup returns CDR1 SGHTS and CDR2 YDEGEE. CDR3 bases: TGTGCCAGCAGCTTGCCTAGGGGGACAGGGGGTAACACAGATACGCAGTATTTT. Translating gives CASSLPRGTGGNTDTQYF.

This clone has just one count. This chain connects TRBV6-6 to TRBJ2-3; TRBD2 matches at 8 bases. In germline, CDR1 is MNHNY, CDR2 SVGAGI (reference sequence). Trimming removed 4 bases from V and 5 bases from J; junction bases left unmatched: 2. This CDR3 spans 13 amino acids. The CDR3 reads CASSWLAGDTQYF. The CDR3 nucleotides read TGTGCCAGCAGTTGGCTAGCGGGAGATACGCAGTATTTT.

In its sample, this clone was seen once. The chain's CDR3 is CASSSIGTGVQPQHF. The DNA for the CDR3 is TGTGCCAGCAGTTCCATTGGGACAGGGGTCCAGCCCCAGCATTTT. This chain connects TRBV27 to TRBJ1-5, with 10 nucleotides matching TRBD1. Germline V lookup: CDR1 MNHEY, CDR2 SMNVEV (reference sequence). The CDR3 runs 15 residues. V lost 4 bases, J lost 7 bases, and 7 bases stayed unmatched.

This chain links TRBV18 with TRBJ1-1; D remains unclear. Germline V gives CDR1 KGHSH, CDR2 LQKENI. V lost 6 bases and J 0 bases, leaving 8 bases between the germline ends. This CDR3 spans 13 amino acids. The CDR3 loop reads CASSDGMNTEAFF. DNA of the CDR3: TGTGCCAGCTCCGACGGGATGAACACTGAAGCTTTCTTT. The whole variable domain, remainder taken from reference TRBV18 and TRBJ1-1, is NAGVMQNPRHLVRRRGQEARLRCSPMKGHSHVYWYRQLPEEGLKFMVYLQKENIIDESGMPKERFSAEFPKEGPSILRIQQVVRGDSAAYFCASSDGMNTEAFFGQGTRLTVV.

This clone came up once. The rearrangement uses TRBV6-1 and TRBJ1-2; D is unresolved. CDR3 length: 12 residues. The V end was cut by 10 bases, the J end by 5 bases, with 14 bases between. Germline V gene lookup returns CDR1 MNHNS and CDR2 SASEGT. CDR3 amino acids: CAIHAKTYGYTF. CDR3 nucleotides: TGTGCCATACACGCCAAGACTTATGGCTACACCTTC.